This entry lists 25 T cell receptor beta chains sequenced from one sample in a study of blood T cell repertoires in COVID-19. TCRdb keeps only in-frame clones here, not all; method: immunoSEQ multiplex PCR. Of about 130,000 clones listed, approximately 85% were seen once; the top ten hold 3.2%. The sequenced material came from peripheral blood. The receptors shown here come from a woman aged 80 or over with COVID-19, enrolled during active disease.

The V call is TRBV20-1, the J call TRBJ1-1; D remains unclear. The CDR3 extends over 11 amino acids. Germline loops: CDR1 DFQATT, CDR2 SNEGSKA (reference sequence). The germline V and J ends were trimmed by 3 bases and 6 bases, with 8 bases remaining between them. CDR3 region: CSARRVAEAFF. The CDR3 DNA is TGCAGTGCTAGGAGGGTGGCTGAAGCTTTCTTT.

The rearrangement uses TRBV9 and TRBJ2-3; 12 bases are shared with TRBD2. The germline V gene encodes CDR1 SGDLS and CDR2 YYNGEE. J lost 4 bases, V lost 4 bases, and 16 bases had no gene match. The length of the CDR3 is 19 residues. DNA of the CDR3: TGTGCCAGCAGCCTGACCCCCGCTAGCGGGAGGGGAGATGCAGATACGCAGTATTTT. Its protein product is CASSLTPASGRGDADTQYF.

The genes are TRBV7-9 and TRBJ2-2; a possible D gene is TRBD1 (5 bases). The V gene lost 4 bases and the J gene lost 5 bases, with 11 bases spanning the gap. The germline CDR1 and CDR2 sequences are SEHNR and FQNEAQ (reference sequence). This CDR3 contains 14 residues. As DNA, the CDR3 is TGTGCCAGCAGCTGGGATTCAGGGACCGGGGAGCTGTTTTTT. Encoded protein: CASSWDSGTGELFF.

The genes are TRBV5-4 and TRBJ1-1, with a tentative D call TRBD1 (5 bases). V shed 6 bases and J shed 5 bases, with 17 bases lying between them. The CDR3 covers 14 residues. Germline CDR1 SGHNT, CDR2 YYREEE (reference sequence). Written as DNA, the CDR3 is TGTGCCAGCATCCCGCATCTGGGGGGGACTGAAGCTTTCTTT. Translation gives CASIPHLGGTEAFF. The entire variable domain, with the rest obtained from reference TRBV5-4 and TRBJ1-1, is as follows: ETGVTQSPTHLIKTRGQQVTLRCSSQSGHNTVSWYQQALGQGPQFIFQYYREEENGRGNFPPRFSGLQFPNYSSELNVNALELDDSALYLCASIPHLGGTEAFFGQGTRLTVV.

V usage is TRBV29-1 and J usage is TRBJ1-1, with 7 bases lining up with TRBD1. With 4 bases clipped from V and 2 bases from J, the junction kept 4 bases outside the gene matches. CDR3 length: 13 residues. Germline CDR1 SQVTM, CDR2 ANQGSEA. This CDR3 is CSVATGANTEAFF. As DNA, the CDR3 is TGCAGCGTTGCCACAGGGGCAAACACTGAAGCTTTCTTT.

This rearrangement joins TRBV28 to TRBJ2-7; D is uncertain. V shed 6 bases and J shed 4 bases, with 10 bases lying between them. Per germline, CDR1 MDHEN and CDR2 SYDVKM. The CDR3 totals 12 residues. CDR3 DNA sequence: TGTGCCAGCAGCCCACCCGGGTACGAGCAGTACTTC. Its translation: CASSPPGYEQYF. Filled out from reference TRBV28 and TRBJ2-7, the complete variable domain reads DVKVTQSSRYLVKRTGEKVFLECVQDMDHENMFWYRQDPGLGLRLIYFSYDVKMKEKGDIPEGYSVSREKKERFSLILESASTNQTSMYLCASSPPGYEQYFGPGTRLTVT.

The J gene is TRBJ1-5, the V gene TRBV19, with a weak D call TRBD1 (5 bases). The CDR3 is 17 residues long. Trimming took 3 bases from V and 6 from J, leaving 21 bases between them. Germline V gives CDR1 LNHDA, CDR2 SQIVND (reference sequence). The chain's CDR3 is CASSIPPESGYRQPQHF. The CDR3 DNA sequence: TGTGCCAGTAGTATCCCCCCTGAGTCAGGGTACCGTCAGCCCCAGCATTTT.

This chain connects TRBV19 to TRBJ1-5; D gene uncertain. Germline values: CDR1 LNHDA, CDR2 SQIVND (reference sequence). V was shortened by 6 bases and J by 7 bases, with 13 bases between the two germline ends. There are 13 residues in the CDR3. CDR3 DNA sequence: TGTGCCAGTAGCCCGTCTCGCGGGCAGCCCCAGCATTTT. It specifies CASSPSRGQPQHF. The full variable domain, its missing parts supplied by reference TRBV19 and TRBJ1-5, is DGGITQSPKYLFRKEGQNVTLSCEQNLNHDAMYWYRQDPGQGLRLIYYSQIVNDFQKGDIAEGYSVSREKKESFPLTVTSAQKNPTAFYLCASSPSRGQPQHFGDGTRLSIL.

J is TRBJ2-5 and V is TRBV3-1 (or the pseudogene TRBV3-2), with D maybe TRBD1 (6 bases). Trimming took 2 bases from V and 4 from J, leaving 8 bases between them. Germline V gene sequence: CDR1 LGHDT, CDR2 YNNKEL (reference sequence). CDR3 length: 13 amino acids. Here the CDR3 DNA reads TGTGCCAGCAGCCAATCCAGGGGAGAGACCCAGTACTTC. Protein sequence: CASSQSRGETQYF.

The chain carries TRBV29-1 and TRBJ2-5; 8 bases are shared with TRBD2. CDR1 and CDR2 from the germline V gene are SQVTM and ANQGSEA. The CDR3 contains 14 residues. Trimming at V came to 4 bases and at J to 5 bases, leaving 9 bases not matched to a gene. CDR3 sequence (DNA): TGCAGCGTTGGGGTAGCGGGAATTTCGGAGACCCAGTACTTC. This translates into CSVGVAGISETQYF.

The chain couples TRBV18 to TRBJ1-5; tentatively, D is TRBD1 (6 bases). CDR3 size: 15 residues. From germline, CDR1 is KGHSH and CDR2 LQKENI. V was trimmed by 3 bases and J by 3 bases, leaving 12 bases between them. The CDR3 coding sequence is TGTGCCAGCTCACCCTCGACAGGATCCAATCAGCCCCAGCATTTT. Protein product: CASSPSTGSNQPQHF. Looking up the rest from reference TRBV18 and TRBJ1-5 gives the full variable domain: NAGVMQNPRHLVRRRGQEARLRCSPMKGHSHVYWYRQLPEEGLKFMVYLQKENIIDESGMPKERFSAEFPKEGPSILRIQQVVRGDSAAYFCASSPSTGSNQPQHFGDGTRLSIL.

The chain carries TRBV7-8 and TRBJ2-7; 8 bases align to TRBD1. The germline V gene encodes CDR1 SGHVS and CDR2 FQNEAQ. There are 14 residues in the CDR3. Germline trimming cut 4 bases from V and 4 bases from J; bases unmatched to any gene: 6. CDR3 sequence: CASSSTGTGYEQYF. The DNA for the CDR3 is TGTGCCAGCAGCTCAACCGGGACAGGTTACGAGCAGTACTTC.

The genes are TRBV2 and TRBJ1-2; D is perhaps TRBD1 (6 bases). The CDR3 consists of 14 residues. Germline values: CDR1 SNHLY, CDR2 FYNNEI. Trimming left V 6 bases short and J 3 bases short, with 14 bases between. CDR3 DNA sequence: TGTGCCAGCAGCCCCGAACAGGGAGACTATGGCTACACCTTC. It codes for CASSPEQGDYGYTF.

This rearrangement joins TRBV5-1 to TRBJ1-1; D gene uncertain. V dropped 0 bases and J dropped 0 bases, with 15 bases sitting between them. This CDR3 comprises 17 residues. Per germline, CDR1 SGHRS and CDR2 YFSETQ. For the CDR3, the DNA is TGCGCCAGCAGCTTGGGAGGTTCGGCCAATGTGAACACTGAAGCTTTCTTT. Translated, it gives CASSLGGSANVNTEAFF.

This clone was seen only once. This chain links TRBV6-6 with TRBJ2-1, with 7 bases lining up with TRBD2. From germline, CDR1 is MNHNY and CDR2 SVGAGI (reference sequence). Trimming removed 11 bases from V and 6 bases from J; junction bases left unmatched: 10. The CDR3 covers 13 residues. The CDR3 reads CAGQAGGGNEQFF. CDR3 nucleotides: TGTGCCGGCCAGGCTGGGGGGGGCAATGAGCAGTTCTTC.

The chain couples TRBV19 to TRBJ2-3; TRBD1 matches at 11 bases. The CDR3 totals 16 residues. V trimming: 4 bases; J trimming: 2 bases; junction bases outside the gene matches: 5. Germline values: CDR1 LNHDA, CDR2 SQIVND (reference sequence). CDR3 coding DNA: TGTGCCAGTAGTAGAGGACAGGGGGCCTACACAGATACGCAGTATTTT. Protein sequence: CASSRGQGAYTDTQYF.

This rearrangement joins TRBV5-1 to TRBJ1-2; the match to TRBD1 covers 7 bases. V shed 1 base, J shed 2 bases, and the junction held 5 bases outside the gene matches. Per germline, CDR1 SGHRS and CDR2 YFSETQ. CDR3 size: 15 residues. DNA for the CDR3: TGCGCCAGCAGCTTGAGAGGGGGCGCCAACTATGGCTACACCTTC. This gives the protein CASSLRGGANYGYTF.

The chain recombines TRBV19 with TRBJ2-3; 11 nucleotides match TRBD1. With 4 bases clipped from V and 5 bases from J, the junction kept 8 bases outside the gene matches. This CDR3 is 16 amino acids long. CDR1 is LNHDA, CDR2 SQIVND, per germline (reference sequence). Here the CDR3 reads CASSRRTGGSLDTQYF. CDR3 coding DNA: TGTGCCAGTAGTAGGAGGACAGGGGGCTCCCTAGATACGCAGTATTTT.

The V call is TRBV6-2 or TRBV6-3, the J call TRBJ2-5, with 7 nucleotides matching TRBD2. This CDR3 is 18 amino acids long. J was trimmed by 1 base and V by 5 bases; bases with no gene match: 16. CDR1 and CDR2 from the germline V gene are MNHEY and SVGEGT. For the CDR3, the DNA is TGTGCCAGCAGTAGCCTCGGATCGCCCAGCGGGATCCAAGAGACCCAGTACTTC. This translates into CASSSLGSPSGIQETQYF.

This chain joins TRBV9 and TRBJ1-2; 8 bases line up with TRBD1. CDR1 is SGDLS and CDR2 is YYNGEE in the germline V gene. J lost 2 bases, V lost 3 bases, and 3 bases had no gene match. This CDR3 has 14 residues. DNA of the CDR3: TGTGCCAGCAGCGCGGGACAGGCAAACTATGGCTACACCTTC. Protein product: CASSAGQANYGYTF. Drawing the rest from reference TRBV9 and TRBJ1-2, the complete variable domain is DSGVTQTPKHLITATGQRVTLRCSPRSGDLSVYWYQQSLDQGLQFLIQYYNGEERAKGNILERFSAQQFPDLHSELNLSSLELGDSALYFCASSAGQANYGYTFGSGTRLTVV.

The V and J genes are TRBV3-1 (or the pseudogene TRBV3-2) and TRBJ2-2; 10 nucleotides align to TRBD2. The CDR3 runs 17 residues. With 2 bases clipped from V and 3 bases from J, the junction kept 6 bases outside the gene matches. Germline lookup yields CDR1 LGHDT and CDR2 YNNKEL (reference sequence). CDR3 bases: TGTGCCAGCAGCCAACAGCTAGCGGGAGCTCACACCGGGGAGCTGTTTTTT. Protein: CASSQQLAGAHTGELFF.

This chain links TRBV7-9 with TRBJ2-2, with 7 nucleotides matching TRBD2. CDR3 length: 16 amino acids. Trimming took 5 bases from V and 5 from J; bases not matched to a gene: 11. The germline CDR1 and CDR2 sequences are SEHNR and FQNEAQ (reference sequence). For the CDR3, the DNA is TGTGCCAGCAGCACACCCGGGACTATCACGACCGGGGAGCTGTTTTTT. Encoded protein: CASSTPGTITTGELFF.

The chain joins TRBV28 to TRBJ2-1, with TRBD1 identical over 7 bases. V was clipped by 5 bases and J by 3 bases; unmatched bases: 7. The CDR3 covers 15 residues. Germline loops: CDR1 MDHEN, CDR2 SYDVKM. The CDR3 coding sequence is TGTGCCAGCAGTCCCCGACAGGGATTCTACAATGAGCAGTTCTTC. This codes for CASSPRQGFYNEQFF.

V usage is TRBV29-1 and J usage is TRBJ2-3; unclear D gene. Germline-derived CDR1 and CDR2 are SQVTM and ANQGSEA. This CDR3 is built from 15 residues. The V end was cut by 3 bases, the J end by 2 bases, with 15 bases between. In DNA, the CDR3 is TGCAGCGTTGAGTTATCGCAGGTTCCCACAGATACGCAGTATTTT. As protein: CSVELSQVPTDTQYF.

This clone was seen once. The chain carries TRBV2 and TRBJ1-5, with D tentatively TRBD1 (5 bases). V was clipped by 0 bases and J by 9 bases, with 12 bases between them. The CDR3 has 14 residues. The V gene's germline CDR1 is SNHLY and CDR2 FYNNEI. Here the CDR3 reads CASSEAGGRWPQHF. The CDR3 DNA sequence: TGTGCCAGCAGTGAAGCCGGGGGAAGGTGGCCCCAGCATTTT.